This T cell receptor (beta chain) is drawn from a study of blood T cell repertoires in COVID-19. Overall study: Researchers got acute and convalescent COVID-19 samples from the United States, Italy and Spain.

Per the study methods: Quantification of nucleated cells was approximated via reference gene primer amplification. TCRdb's copy holds only in-frame clones and misses some; the assay was immunoSEQ multiplex PCR. V and J calls and clone size follow that table, whereas D and trimming were derived from the DNA. Here the sample spans roughly 240,000 clones, 87% being singletons. With 1 base removed from V and 8 bases from J, the gap between germline ends came to 15 bases. Germline CDR1 is SGHRS and CDR2 is YFSETQ. The CDR3 covers 14 residues. Clinical history reported by participants formed the basis on which cohorts were assigned.

The clonotype was recovered from a woman in her twenties or thirties with acute COVID-19. The rearrangement joins TRBV5-1 to TRBJ1-2, with TRBD1 as a possible D gene (5 bases). The sample comprised PBMCs or T cells enriched from blood (not recorded which). CDR3 sequence (DNA): TGCGCCAGCAGCTTGAGGGGTAGGGGTGAGGGCTACACCTTC. It specifies CASSLRGRGEGYTF.